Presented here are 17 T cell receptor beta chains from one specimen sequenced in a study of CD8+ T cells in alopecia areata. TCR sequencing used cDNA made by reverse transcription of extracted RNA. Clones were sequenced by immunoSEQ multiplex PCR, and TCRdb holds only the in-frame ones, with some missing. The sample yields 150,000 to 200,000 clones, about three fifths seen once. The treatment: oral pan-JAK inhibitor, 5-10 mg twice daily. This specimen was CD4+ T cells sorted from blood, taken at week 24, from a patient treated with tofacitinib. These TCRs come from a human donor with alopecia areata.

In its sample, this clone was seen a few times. This CDR3 is CASSSPDSGANVLTF. CDR3 in DNA: TGTGCCAGCAGCTCCCCAGACTCTGGGGCCAACGTCCTGACTTTC. The gene calls are TRBV7-3 and TRBJ2-6, with D unclear. Trimming left V 4 bases short and J 0 bases short, with 7 bases between. CDR3 size: 15 residues. The germline gives CDR1 SGHTA, CDR2 FQGTGA.

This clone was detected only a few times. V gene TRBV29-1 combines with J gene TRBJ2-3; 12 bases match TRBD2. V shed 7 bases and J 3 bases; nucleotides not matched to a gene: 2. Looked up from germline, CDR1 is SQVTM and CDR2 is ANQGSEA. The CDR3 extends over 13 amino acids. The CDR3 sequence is CSAGLAGTDTQYF. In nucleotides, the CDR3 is TGCAGCGCCGGACTAGCGGGGACAGATACGCAGTATTTT.

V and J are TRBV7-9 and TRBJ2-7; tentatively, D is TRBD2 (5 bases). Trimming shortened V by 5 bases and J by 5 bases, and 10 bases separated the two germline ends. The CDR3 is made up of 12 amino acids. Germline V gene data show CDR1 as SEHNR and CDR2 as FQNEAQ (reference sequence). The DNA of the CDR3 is TGTGCCAGCAGCCGGGAAAGGGACGAGCAGTACTTC. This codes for CASSRERDEQYF.

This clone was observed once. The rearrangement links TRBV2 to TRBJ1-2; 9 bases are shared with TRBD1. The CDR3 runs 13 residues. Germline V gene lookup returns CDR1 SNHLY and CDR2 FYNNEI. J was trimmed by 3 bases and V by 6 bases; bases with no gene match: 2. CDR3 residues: CASRRDRDYGYTF. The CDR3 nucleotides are TGTGCCAGCAGAAGGGACAGGGACTATGGCTACACCTTC. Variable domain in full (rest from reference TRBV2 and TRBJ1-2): EPEVTQTPSHQVTQMGQEVILRCVPISNHLYFYWYRQILGQKVEFLVSFYNNEISEKSEIFDDQFSVERPDGSNFTLKIRSTKLEDSAMYFCASRRDRDYGYTFGSGTRLTVV.

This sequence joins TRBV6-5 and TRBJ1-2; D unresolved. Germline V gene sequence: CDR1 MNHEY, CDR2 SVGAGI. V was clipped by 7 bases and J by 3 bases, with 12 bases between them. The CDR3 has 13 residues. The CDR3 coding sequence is TGTGCCAGCACCCGCAATAAGGACTATGGCTACACCTTC. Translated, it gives CASTRNKDYGYTF.

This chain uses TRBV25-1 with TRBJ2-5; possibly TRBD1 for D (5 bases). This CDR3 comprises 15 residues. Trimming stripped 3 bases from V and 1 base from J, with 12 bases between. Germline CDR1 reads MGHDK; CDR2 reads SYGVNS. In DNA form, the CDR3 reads TGTGCCAGCAGTGATCATGGCAGGGTCCAAGAGACCCAGTACTTC. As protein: CASSDHGRVQETQYF.

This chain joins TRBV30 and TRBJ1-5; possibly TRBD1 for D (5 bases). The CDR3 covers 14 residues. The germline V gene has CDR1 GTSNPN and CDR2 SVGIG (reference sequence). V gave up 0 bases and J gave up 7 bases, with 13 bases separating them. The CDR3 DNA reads TGTGCCTGGAGTGTCGAAGGGGTAAAACAGCCCCAGCATTTT. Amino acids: CAWSVEGVKQPQHF.

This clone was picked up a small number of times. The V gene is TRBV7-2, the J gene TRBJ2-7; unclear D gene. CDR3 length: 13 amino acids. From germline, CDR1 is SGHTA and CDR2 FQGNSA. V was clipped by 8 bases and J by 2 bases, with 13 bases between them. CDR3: CASAAQRAYEQYF. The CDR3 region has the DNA TGTGCCAGCGCTGCGCAAAGGGCCTACGAGCAGTACTTC.

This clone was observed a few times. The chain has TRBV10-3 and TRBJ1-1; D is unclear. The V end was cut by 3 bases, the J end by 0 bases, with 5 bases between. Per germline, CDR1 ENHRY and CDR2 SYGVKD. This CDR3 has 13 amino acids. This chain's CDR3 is CAISDPLNTEAFF. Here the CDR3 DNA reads TGTGCCATCAGTGACCCCCTGAACACTGAAGCTTTCTTT.

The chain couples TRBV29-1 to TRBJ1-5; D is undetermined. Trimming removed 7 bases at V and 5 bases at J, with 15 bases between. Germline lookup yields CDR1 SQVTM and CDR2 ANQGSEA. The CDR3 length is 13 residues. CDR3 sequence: CSAAAGHDQPQHF. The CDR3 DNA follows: TGCAGCGCCGCGGCCGGCCATGATCAGCCCCAGCATTTT.

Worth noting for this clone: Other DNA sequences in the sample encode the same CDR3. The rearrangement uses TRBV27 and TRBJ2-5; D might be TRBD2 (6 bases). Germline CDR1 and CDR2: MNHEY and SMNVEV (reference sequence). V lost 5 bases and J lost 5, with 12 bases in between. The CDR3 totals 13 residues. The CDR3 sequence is CASSPRRGETQYF. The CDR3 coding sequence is TGTGCCAGCAGTCCGCGGAGGGGTGAGACCCAGTACTTC.

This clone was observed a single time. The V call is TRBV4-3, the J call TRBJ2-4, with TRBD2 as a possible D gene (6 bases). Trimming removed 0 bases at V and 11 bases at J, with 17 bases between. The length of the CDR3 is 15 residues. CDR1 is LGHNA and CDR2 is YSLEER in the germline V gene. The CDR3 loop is CASSQDRRGSTLQYF. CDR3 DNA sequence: TGCGCCAGCAGCCAAGATAGGCGGGGCAGTACGCTTCAGTACTTC.

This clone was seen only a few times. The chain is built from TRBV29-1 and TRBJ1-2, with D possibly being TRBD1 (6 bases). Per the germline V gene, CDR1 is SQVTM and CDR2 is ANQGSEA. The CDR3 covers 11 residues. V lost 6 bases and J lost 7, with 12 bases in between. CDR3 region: CSVRNRVGYTF. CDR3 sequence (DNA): TGCAGCGTAAGGAACAGGGTTGGCTACACCTTC.

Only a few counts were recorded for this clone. The CDR3 nucleotides are TGTGCCAGCAGCTCATACACAGATACGCAGTATTTT. Translation: CASSSYTDTQYF. This sequence joins TRBV7-2 and TRBJ2-3; the D is unclear. This CDR3 has 12 amino acids. Germline V lookup: CDR1 SGHTA, CDR2 FQGNSA. The V end was cut by 4 bases, the J end by 2 bases, with 4 bases between.

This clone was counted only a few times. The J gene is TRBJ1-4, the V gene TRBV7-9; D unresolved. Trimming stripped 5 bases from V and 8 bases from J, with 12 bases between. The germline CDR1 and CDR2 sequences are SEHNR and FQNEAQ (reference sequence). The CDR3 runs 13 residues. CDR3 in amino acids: CASSIRGGEKLFF. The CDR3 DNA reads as TGTGCCAGCAGCATCCGTGGAGGGGAAAAACTGTTTTTT.

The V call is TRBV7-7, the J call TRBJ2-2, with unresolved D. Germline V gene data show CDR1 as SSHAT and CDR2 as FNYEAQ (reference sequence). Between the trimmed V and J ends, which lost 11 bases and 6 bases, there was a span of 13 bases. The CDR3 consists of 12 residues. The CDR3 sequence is CASARLPGELFF. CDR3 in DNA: TGTGCCTCGGCCAGGCTTCCCGGGGAGCTGTTTTTT.

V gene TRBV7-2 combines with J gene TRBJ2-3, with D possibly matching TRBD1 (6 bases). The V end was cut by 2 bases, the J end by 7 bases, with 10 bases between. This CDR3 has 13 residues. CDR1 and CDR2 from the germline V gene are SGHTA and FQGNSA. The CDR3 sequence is CASSLTGRNTQYF. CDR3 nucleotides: TGTGCCAGCAGCTTAACAGGGAGAAATACGCAGTATTTT.